A single sample gave rise to the 23 T cell receptor beta chains below, sequenced in a study of OX40 agonist ivuxolimab in advanced cancers. This table comes from immunoSEQ multiplex PCR, and its TCRdb copy is limited to in-frame clones, with some not included. The data show approximately 68,000 clones, 85% to 90% seen once. The sample was CD4+ or CD8+ T cells sorted from blood, taken in a trial of the OX40 agonist ivuxolimab. The receptor source for this set is an adult with an advanced solid tumor such as melanoma, head and neck, liver or kidney cancer.

The V gene is TRBV7-2, the J gene TRBJ1-2; the D is unclear. CDR3 length equals 15 residues. The V and J ends lost 0 bases and 2 bases respectively, with 10 bases between them. CDR1 SGHTA and CDR2 FQGNSA come from the germline V gene. The CDR3 reads CASSLAGVGNYGYTF. The CDR3 DNA follows: TGTGCCAGCAGCTTAGCCGGGGTGGGGAACTATGGCTACACCTTC.

The chain links TRBV18 to TRBJ2-7; 7 bases line up with TRBD1. The V and J ends lost 3 bases and 5 bases, in that order; junction bases with no gene match: 13. The CDR3 is made up of 16 amino acids. Germline V CDR1 and CDR2: KGHSH, LQKENI. The CDR3 DNA is TGTGCCAGCTCACCTTTTGGAATCCAGGGGGAGAACGAGCAGTACTTC. Translated: CASSPFGIQGENEQYF.

The gene calls are TRBV7-2 and TRBJ1-2; D ambiguous. V lost 2 bases, J lost 1 base, and 5 bases lay in between. The CDR3 has 13 residues. Germline values: CDR1 SGHTA, CDR2 FQGNSA. CDR3 loop: CASSLSRNYGYTF. For the CDR3, the DNA is TGTGCCAGCAGCTTATCCCGTAACTATGGCTACACCTTC.

This clone was recorded only once. The chain joins TRBV30 to TRBJ1-1, with 11 bases aligning to TRBD1. The V segment lost 5 bases and the J segment 6 bases; nucleotides outside the gene matches: 8. Germline CDR1 is GTSNPN and CDR2 is SVGIG (reference sequence). CDR3 size: 14 residues. CDR3 in amino acids: CAWGQGALGAEAFF. The CDR3 DNA follows: TGTGCCTGGGGACAGGGGGCACTGGGCGCTGAAGCTTTCTTT.

The chain links TRBV30 to TRBJ1-4; 11 bases are a match to TRBD1. V was clipped by 3 bases and J by 7 bases; unmatched bases: 7. The CDR3 length is 15 residues. From germline, CDR1 is GTSNPN and CDR2 SVGIG (reference sequence). The CDR3 DNA follows: TGTGCCTGGAGATTTGGGACAGGGGGACTTGAAAAACTGTTTTTT. This gives the protein CAWRFGTGGLEKLFF.

The chain joins TRBV4-3 to TRBJ2-7, with D maybe TRBD2 (5 bases). The CDR3 runs to 13 residues. The ends were cut back, 1 base at V and 6 bases at J, with 10 bases in the middle. Germline assignment: CDR1 LGHNA and CDR2 YSLEER. Here the CDR3 DNA reads TGCGCCAGCAGCCAAGCTCTAGCCAGCGAGCAGTACTTC. Translation gives CASSQALASEQYF.

CDR3 nucleotides: TGTGCCAGCAGTGAGGACCCGAATAATTCACCCCTCCACTTT. This encodes CASSEDPNNSPLHF. The chain uses TRBV6-1 and TRBJ1-6; D uncertain. The CDR3 is 14 amino acids. Germline V lookup: CDR1 MNHNS, CDR2 SASEGT. The V gene lost 3 bases and the J gene lost 5 bases, with 8 bases spanning the gap.

This clone occurred a few times. The J gene is TRBJ2-7, the V gene TRBV11-2; 14 bases align to TRBD2. Germline lookup yields CDR1 SGHAT and CDR2 FQNNGV. Unmatched junction bases numbered 4, after V lost 3 bases and J lost 6 bases. The CDR3 covers 15 residues. CDR3 sequence: CASSFSGTSGGEQYF. CDR3 DNA sequence: TGTGCCAGCAGCTTCTCCGGGACTAGCGGGGGCGAGCAGTACTTC.

V and J are TRBV4-1 and TRBJ1-1; D perhaps matches TRBD1 (5 bases). The germline V gene encodes CDR1 MGHRA and CDR2 YSYEKL. V dropped 0 bases and J dropped 1 base, with 12 bases sitting between them. This CDR3 is 16 amino acids long. The DNA of the CDR3 is TGCGCCAGCAGCCAAGAACCAGGGAGGTGGAACACTGAAGCTTTCTTT. Protein sequence: CASSQEPGRWNTEAFF.

This clone has a handful of counts. The genes are TRBV7-9 and TRBJ2-7; D is ambiguous. There are 13 residues in the CDR3. Germline-derived CDR1 and CDR2 are SEHNR and FQNEAQ (reference sequence). Trimming removed 1 base at V and 2 bases at J, with 6 bases between. The CDR3 coding sequence is TGTGCCAGCAGCTTAGGGGAACCCTACGAGCAGTACTTC. Translation gives CASSLGEPYEQYF.

V and J are TRBV19 and TRBJ2-5; a possible D gene is TRBD1 (5 bases). Germline CDR1 reads LNHDA; CDR2 reads SQIVND (reference sequence). The germline V and J ends were trimmed by 6 bases and 3 bases, with 11 bases remaining between them. The CDR3 has 13 amino acids. CDR3 nucleotides: TGTGCCAGTAGACCTCGACAGAAAGAGACCCAGTACTTC. Its translation is CASRPRQKETQYF.

The chain links TRBV10-1 to TRBJ2-1; 10 nucleotides agree with TRBD2. There are 17 residues in the CDR3. Trimming took 5 bases from V and 0 from J; bases not matched to a gene: 7. The germline V gene encodes CDR1 WNHNN and CDR2 SYGVQD (reference sequence). CDR3 protein: CASSKAGGPRSYNEQFF. DNA for the CDR3: TGCGCCAGCAGTAAAGCGGGAGGGCCGCGCTCCTACAATGAGCAGTTCTTC.

The V call is TRBV19, the J call TRBJ1-2, with TRBD1 matching over 9 bases. Trimming at V came to 7 bases and at J to 5 bases, leaving 5 bases not matched to a gene. The CDR3 loop spans 13 amino acids. Per germline, CDR1 LNHDA and CDR2 SQIVND (reference sequence). The CDR3 region is CASTRTGEYGYTF. CDR3 DNA: TGTGCCAGTACTCGGACAGGGGAATATGGCTACACCTTC.

The chain couples TRBV6-6 to TRBJ2-5, with a tentative D call TRBD2 (5 bases). The J call may be in error: the DNA end matches TRBJ2-7 better. The germline gives CDR1 MNHNY, CDR2 SVGAGI (reference sequence). This CDR3 is built from 13 residues. CDR3 bases: TGTGCCAGCGGACGGGATGCACTCTACGAGCAGTACTTC. Amino acids: CASGRDALYEQYF.

V usage is TRBV29-1 and J usage is TRBJ2-5, with 10 bases lining up with TRBD2. After removal of 7 bases from V and 4 bases from J, the junction contained 12 bases not matched to a gene. The CDR3 totals 15 residues. CDR1 is SQVTM, CDR2 ANQGSEA, per germline. The CDR3 sequence is CSARTSGTAGETQYF. The CDR3, as DNA: TGCAGCGCCCGGACTAGCGGCACAGCGGGAGAGACCCAGTACTTC.

This chain uses TRBV6-5 with TRBJ2-3; D is uncertain. Looked up from germline, CDR1 is MNHEY and CDR2 is SVGAGI. This CDR3 comprises 12 residues. The V end was cut by 7 bases, the J end by 2 bases, with 7 bases between. The CDR3 region is CASTTPTDTQYF. Here the CDR3 DNA reads TGTGCCAGCACTACCCCCACAGATACGCAGTATTTT.

This chain uses TRBV4-1 with TRBJ2-5, with D tentatively TRBD1 (6 bases). CDR1 is MGHRA, CDR2 YSYEKL, per germline. This CDR3 is 18 amino acids long. The V end lost 3 bases, the J end lost 4 bases, and 24 bases lay between the germline ends. CDR3 amino acids: CASSHPGAGLAPPETQYF. CDR3 sequence (DNA): TGCGCCAGCAGCCATCCAGGGGCGGGCCTTGCCCCCCCAGAGACCCAGTACTTC.

The chain is built from TRBV19 and TRBJ1-5, with 7 bases identical to TRBD1. There are 16 residues in the CDR3. The V and J ends lost 7 bases and 2 bases, in that order; junction bases with no gene match: 11. The germline CDR1 and CDR2 sequences are LNHDA and SQIVND (reference sequence). CDR3 coding DNA: TGTGCCAGTACCAGCAGGACAGGTCCTGGCAATCAGCCCCAGCATTTT. It translates to CASTSRTGPGNQPQHF.

This chain links TRBV19 with TRBJ2-6; D gene ambiguous. Germline V gene data show CDR1 as LNHDA and CDR2 as SQIVND (reference sequence). Trimming stripped 4 bases from V and 1 base from J, with 5 bases between. The CDR3 covers 14 residues. In DNA, the CDR3 is TGTGCCAGTAGTAGGGGTTCTGGGGCCAACGTCCTGACTTTC. Translation gives CASSRGSGANVLTF.

V gene TRBV6-1 combines with J gene TRBJ2-7; D not certain. CDR3 length equals 12 residues. V lost 5 bases, J lost 0 bases, and 5 bases lay in between. From germline, CDR1 is MNHNS and CDR2 SASEGT. The CDR3 region has the DNA TGTGCCAGCAGTCTAGTCTCCTACGAGCAGTACTTC. It is translated as CASSLVSYEQYF.

V gene TRBV4-3 combines with J gene TRBJ1-1; 9 nucleotides match TRBD1. V shed 4 bases and J 3 bases; nucleotides not matched to a gene: 3. Per germline, CDR1 LGHNA and CDR2 YSLEER. This CDR3 is 14 amino acids long. The CDR3 nucleotides are TGCGCCAGCAGCCTCGACAGGGGGGACACTGAAGCTTTCTTT. Protein: CASSLDRGDTEAFF.

This chain connects TRBV28 to TRBJ2-2; 8 bases align to TRBD2. Per the germline V gene, CDR1 is MDHEN and CDR2 is SYDVKM. CDR3 length: 16 residues. V shed 6 bases and J 4 bases; nucleotides not matched to a gene: 10. The CDR3 loop is CASSQAGVGGTGELFF. DNA for the CDR3: TGTGCCAGCAGCCAAGCGGGGGTGGGCGGCACCGGGGAGCTGTTTTTT.

The chain combines TRBV7-2 with TRBJ1-2; maybe TRBD1 (5 bases). CDR3 length: 14 amino acids. Trimming removed 8 bases from V and 3 bases from J, with 16 bases in between. Germline-derived CDR1 and CDR2 are SGHTA and FQGNSA. Written as DNA, the CDR3 is TGTGCCAGCCGCCAAGCCGGACACGACTATGGCTACACCTTC. Its translation is CASRQAGHDYGYTF.